The 14 T cell receptor beta chains below all came from one sample that was sequenced in a study of CD8 T cells in Susac syndrome. RNA, at roughly 0.45 to 1 ug, was reverse transcribed with random hexamers. TCRdb itself ran the immunoSEQ multiplex PCR reads through MiXCR, one entry per CDR3 protein. The repertoire holds around 79,000 distinct CDR3 sequences, with around 94% as singletons. The sample was CD8+ T cells from PBMCs. These receptors originate from a human donor with Susac syndrome.

V is TRBV12-3 or TRBV12-4 and J is TRBJ1-3; D is uncertain. The CDR3 length is 15 residues. Trimming took 5 bases from V and 0 from J, leaving 11 bases between them. The CDR3 nucleotides are TGTGCCAGCAGTCCCGGGATTTACTCTGGAAACACCATATATTTT. Translated: CASSPGIYSGNTIYF.

This clonotype showed up just once. V usage is TRBV12-3 or TRBV12-4 and J usage is TRBJ1-1, with D hard to call. Trimming took off 10 bases at V and 2 bases at J, with 11 bases between the two ends. The CDR3 has 12 amino acids. CDR3 DNA: TGTGCCACCACTAGAGTCAACACTGAAGCTTTCTTT. This gives the protein CATTRVNTEAFF.

V usage is TRBV20-1 and J usage is TRBJ1-5, with D unclear. CDR1 is DFQATT and CDR2 is SNEGSKA in the germline V gene (reference sequence). The CDR3 spans 14 residues. The ends were cut back, 0 bases at V and 7 bases at J, with 13 bases in the middle. CDR3 in DNA: TGCAGTGCTAGAGATCGGGGAAAGAGGCAGCCCCAGCATTTT. Translated: CSARDRGKRQPQHF.

V gene TRBV7-9 combines with J gene TRBJ2-1, with D uncertain. The CDR3 has 15 amino acids. The V end lost 1 base, the J end lost 0 bases, and 7 bases lay between the germline ends. From germline, CDR1 is SEHNR and CDR2 FQNEAQ (reference sequence). The CDR3 is CASSLVPSSYNEQFF. The CDR3 bases are TGTGCCAGCAGCTTAGTTCCGAGCTCCTACAATGAGCAGTTCTTC.

The chain recombines TRBV5-1 with TRBJ2-7; TRBD1 matches at 10 bases. The V gene end was trimmed by 4 bases and the J gene end by 2 bases; junction bases not matched to a gene: 3. The length of the CDR3 is 14 residues. The germline gives CDR1 SGHRS, CDR2 YFSETQ. CDR3 amino acids: CASSQDRGAYEQYF. The CDR3 DNA reads TGCGCCAGCAGCCAGGACAGGGGGGCCTACGAGCAGTACTTC.

V gene TRBV2 combines with J gene TRBJ2-7; D is uncertain. The germline gives CDR1 SNHLY, CDR2 FYNNEI. The CDR3 runs to 13 residues. V dropped 1 base and J dropped 2 bases, with 6 bases sitting between them. The CDR3 DNA follows: TGTGCCAGCAGTGAAGTGAATACCTACGAGCAGTACTTC. It yields the protein CASSEVNTYEQYF.

The genes are TRBV24-1 and TRBJ2-1, with 10 bases identical to TRBD2. CDR1 is KGHDR and CDR2 is SFDVKD in the germline V gene. The length of the CDR3 is 15 residues. V trimming: 4 bases; J trimming: 2 bases; junction bases outside the gene matches: 1. The CDR3 loop reads CATSELAGPYNEQFF. CDR3 coding DNA: TGTGCCACCAGTGAACTAGCGGGGCCCTACAATGAGCAGTTCTTC.

The chain employs TRBV2 and TRBJ2-5; possible D gene TRBD2, 5 bases. The CDR3 totals 14 residues. V was shortened by 0 bases and J by 6 bases, with 11 bases between the two germline ends. Germline-derived CDR1 and CDR2 are SNHLY and FYNNEI. CDR3 in amino acids: CASSEAGAIKTQYF. As DNA, the CDR3 is TGTGCCAGCAGTGAAGCGGGAGCCATAAAGACCCAGTACTTC.

This chain uses TRBV7-9 with TRBJ1-5; TRBD1 matches at 8 bases. The CDR3 loop spans 14 amino acids. Germline V gene data show CDR1 as SEHNR and CDR2 as FQNEAQ (reference sequence). Trimming removed 5 bases from V and 3 bases from J; junction bases left unmatched: 3. CDR3 loop: CASSPTGDNQPQHF. The CDR3, as DNA: TGTGCCAGCAGCCCGACAGGGGACAATCAGCCCCAGCATTTT.

V usage is TRBV29-1 and J usage is TRBJ2-7; possibly TRBD1 or TRBD2 for D (5 bases each). The CDR3 runs 13 residues. V was pared by 6 bases and J by 4 bases, with 16 bases between. The V gene's germline CDR1 is SQVTM and CDR2 ANQGSEA. The CDR3 DNA reads TGCAGCGTGCTAAAGGGACCCAAATACGAGCAGTACTTC. Translating gives CSVLKGPKYEQYF.

The chain carries TRBV2 and TRBJ2-1; TRBD2 might be the D (5 bases). The germline V and J ends were trimmed by 6 bases and 0 bases, with 21 bases remaining between them. The CDR3 length is 18 residues. The germline CDR1 and CDR2 sequences are SNHLY and FYNNEI. The CDR3 loop is CASREVVVHPSSYNEQFF. In DNA form, the CDR3 reads TGTGCCAGCAGGGAGGTGGTAGTCCACCCGTCCTCCTACAATGAGCAGTTCTTC.

The J gene is TRBJ2-5, the V gene TRBV20-1; tentative D call: TRBD1 (6 bases). Germline CDR1 is DFQATT and CDR2 is SNEGSKA (reference sequence). Trimming shortened V by 1 base and J by 5 bases, and 14 bases separated the two germline ends. The CDR3 sequence is 14 residues long. This chain's CDR3 is CSARANTGKETQYF. In DNA, the CDR3 is TGCAGTGCTAGAGCTAACACAGGGAAGGAGACCCAGTACTTC.

The rearrangement links TRBV11-2 to TRBJ2-1, with D uncertain. V was shortened by 5 bases and J by 0 bases, with 11 bases between the two germline ends. Germline CDR1 SGHAT, CDR2 FQNNGV. The CDR3 spans 15 residues. Written as DNA, the CDR3 is TGTGCCAGCAGCGCAACTTCAAGCTCCTACAATGAGCAGTTCTTC. Translation gives CASSATSSSYNEQFF. Full variable domain (remainder filled in from reference TRBV11-2 and TRBJ2-1): EAGVAQSPRYKIIEKRQSVAFWCNPISGHATLYWYQQILGQGPKLLIQFQNNGVVDDSQLPKDRFSAERLKGVDSTLKIQPAKLEDSAVYLCASSATSSSYNEQFFGPGTRLTVL.

In this sample, this clonotype turned up once. V is TRBV7-9 and J is TRBJ2-7, with unresolved D. The CDR3 contains 13 residues. V was trimmed by 2 bases and J by 6 bases, leaving 11 bases between them. CDR1 and CDR2 (germline): SEHNR, FQNEAQ (reference sequence). The CDR3 DNA is TGTGCCAGCAGCTTACCCTCCTCGACCGAGCAGTACTTC. Translating it yields CASSLPSSTEQYF. Full variable domain (outside the CDR3, taken from reference TRBV7-9 and TRBJ2-7): DTGVSQNPRHKITKRGQNVTFRCDPISEHNRLYWYRQTLGQGPEFLTYFQNEAQLEKSRLLSDRFSAERPKGSFSTLEIQRTEQGDSAMYLCASSLPSSTEQYFGPGTRLTVT.